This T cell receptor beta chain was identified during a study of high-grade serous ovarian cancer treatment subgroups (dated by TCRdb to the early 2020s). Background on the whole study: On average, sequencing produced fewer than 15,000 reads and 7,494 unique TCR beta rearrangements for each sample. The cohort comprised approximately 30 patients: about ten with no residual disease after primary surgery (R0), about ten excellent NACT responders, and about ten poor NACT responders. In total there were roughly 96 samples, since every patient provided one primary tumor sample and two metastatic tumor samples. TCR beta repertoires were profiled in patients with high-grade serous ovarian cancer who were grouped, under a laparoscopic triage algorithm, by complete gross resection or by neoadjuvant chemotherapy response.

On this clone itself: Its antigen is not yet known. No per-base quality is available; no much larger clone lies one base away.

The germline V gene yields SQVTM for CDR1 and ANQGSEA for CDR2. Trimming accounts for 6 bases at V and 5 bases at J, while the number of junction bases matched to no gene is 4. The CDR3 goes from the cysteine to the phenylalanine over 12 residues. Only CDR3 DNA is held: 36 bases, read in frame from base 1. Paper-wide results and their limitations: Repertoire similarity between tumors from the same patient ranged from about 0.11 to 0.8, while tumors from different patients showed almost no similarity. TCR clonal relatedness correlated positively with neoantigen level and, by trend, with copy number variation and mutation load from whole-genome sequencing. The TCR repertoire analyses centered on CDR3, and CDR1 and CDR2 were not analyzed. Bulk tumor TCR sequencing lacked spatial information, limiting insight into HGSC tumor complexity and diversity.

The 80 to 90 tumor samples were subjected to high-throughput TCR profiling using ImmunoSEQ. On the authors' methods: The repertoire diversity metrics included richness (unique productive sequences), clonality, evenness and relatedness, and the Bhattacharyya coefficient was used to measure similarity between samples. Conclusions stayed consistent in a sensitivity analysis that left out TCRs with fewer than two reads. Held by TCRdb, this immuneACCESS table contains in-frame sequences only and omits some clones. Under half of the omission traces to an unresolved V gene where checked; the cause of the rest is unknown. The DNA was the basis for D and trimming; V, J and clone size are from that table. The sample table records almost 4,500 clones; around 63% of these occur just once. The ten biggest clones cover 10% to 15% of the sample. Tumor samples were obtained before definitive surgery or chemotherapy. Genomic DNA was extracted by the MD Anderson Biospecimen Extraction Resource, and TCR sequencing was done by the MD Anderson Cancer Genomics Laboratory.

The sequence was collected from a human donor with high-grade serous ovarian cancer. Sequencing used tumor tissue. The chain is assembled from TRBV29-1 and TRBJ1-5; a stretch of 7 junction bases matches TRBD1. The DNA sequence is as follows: TGCAGCGTGGGACAGCTCGATCAGCCCCAGCATTTT. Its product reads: CSVGQLDQPQHF. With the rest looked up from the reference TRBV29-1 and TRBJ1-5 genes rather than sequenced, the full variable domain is SAVISQKPSRDICQRGTSLTIQCQVDSQVTMMFWYRQQPGQSLTLIATANQGSEATYESGFVIDKFPISRPNLTFSTLTVSNMSPEDSSIYLCSVGQLDQPQHFGDGTRLSIL.